A single TCR beta chain is shown here with its context. There were TCR beta CDR3 regions amplified from RNA transcripts. Using the HTBI primer set, a first-round RT-PCR was run on the TCR CDR3. Using its own MiXCR run on the multiplex PCR reads, TCRdb lists one record per CDR3 protein. The sample shows 250,000 to 400,000 distinct CDR3 sequences, roughly 15% of them seen only once. This CDR3 is 14 amino acids long. CDR1 SQVTM and CDR2 ANQGSEA come from the germline V gene. Trimming removed 2 bases from V and 1 base from J, with 8 bases in between. The data stem from a study of T cells in Graves' hyperthyroidism and ophthalmopathy. For the diagnoses, clinical symptoms, serum thyroxine and TRAb, thyroid ultrasound and orbital computed tomography were used.

V gene TRBV29-1 combines with J gene TRBJ2-2; unclear D gene. Sequences were obtained from blood. The TCR sequence derives from a woman in her forties with Graves' ophthalmopathy. The CDR3 DNA follows: TGCAGCGTTGAATCCGGCCTGAACACCGGGGAGCTGTTTTTT. Translation: CSVESGLNTGELFF.